What follows are 25 T cell receptor beta chains derived from one specimen sequenced in a study of shared clonotypes between healthy human individuals. The method was immunoSEQ multiplex PCR; TCRdb's version includes in-frame clones alone and lacks a portion of them. The profile shows about 380,000 clones, 96% of them singletons. Sequencing was carried out using memory CD8+ T cells sorted from blood. The subset is: CD45RO+ cells pooled with CCR7-negative TemRA cells. These receptors all stem from a young man in good health.

This chain joins TRBV18 and TRBJ1-2, with 7 bases identical to TRBD1. Germline CDR1 is KGHSH and CDR2 is LQKENI. The CDR3 contains 15 residues. The V segment lost 3 bases and the J segment 4 bases; nucleotides outside the gene matches: 8. CDR3 sequence (DNA): TGTGCCAGCTCACCGATTGAGGGGGCTACCTATGGCTACACCTTC. This encodes CASSPIEGATYGYTF. Based on the CDR3 plus reference TRBV18 and TRBJ1-2, the full variable domain is NAGVMQNPRHLVRRRGQEARLRCSPMKGHSHVYWYRQLPEEGLKFMVYLQKENIIDESGMPKERFSAEFPKEGPSILRIQQVVRGDSAAYFCASSPIEGATYGYTFGSGTRLTVV.

The chain carries TRBV4-2 and TRBJ2-7; tentatively, D is TRBD1 (5 bases). This CDR3 spans 14 amino acids. CDR1 and CDR2 (germline): LGHNA, YNFKEQ. Trimming took off 0 bases at V and 6 bases at J, with 12 bases between the two ends. The CDR3 spells CASSQDLAGSEQYF. CDR3 nucleotide sequence: TGTGCCAGCAGCCAAGATCTGGCAGGGTCCGAGCAGTACTTC.

The rearrangement links TRBV2 to TRBJ2-1; TRBD2 aligns across 10 bases. The CDR3 has 16 amino acids. The germline V gene encodes CDR1 SNHLY and CDR2 FYNNEI. Germline trimming cut 2 bases from V and 7 bases from J; bases unmatched to any gene: 8. The CDR3 coding sequence is TGTGCCAGCAGTGAATTGGCTAGCGGGAGTAATAATGAGCAGTTCTTC. Protein product: CASSELASGSNNEQFF.

The rearrangement uses TRBV30 and TRBJ1-1; D might be TRBD1 (5 bases). Germline CDR1 GTSNPN, CDR2 SVGIG (reference sequence). This CDR3 spans 14 amino acids. Trimming took off 2 bases at V and 0 bases at J, with 10 bases between the two ends. The CDR3 region has the DNA TGTGCCTGGAGTCCCGACAGCCTGAACACTGAAGCTTTCTTT. It encodes CAWSPDSLNTEAFF.

The rearrangement uses TRBV27 and TRBJ1-5; unclear D gene. This CDR3 has 13 amino acids. From germline, CDR1 is MNHEY and CDR2 SMNVEV (reference sequence). V was cut by 3 bases and J by 4 bases, with 7 bases left in between. In nucleotides, the CDR3 is TGTGCCAGCAGTTTCCGACCAAATCAGCCCCAGCATTTT. Translated, it gives CASSFRPNQPQHF.

The genes are TRBV2 and TRBJ2-1, with a weak D call TRBD2 (6 bases). The V and J ends lost 4 bases and 4 bases respectively, with 14 bases between them. The CDR3 is 15 residues long. Per the germline V gene, CDR1 is SNHLY and CDR2 is FYNNEI. The CDR3 region has the DNA TGTGCCAGCAGTGTAAAGGCGGGGTATTACAATGAGCAGTTCTTC. Protein: CASSVKAGYYNEQFF.

The chain employs TRBV14 and TRBJ1-4, with 9 bases identical to TRBD1. The germline V gene encodes CDR1 SGHDN and CDR2 FVKESK. J gave up 7 bases and V 2 bases, and 11 bases lay outside the gene matches. The CDR3 is 17 amino acids. The CDR3 reads CASSQIMPRDRVEKLFF. CDR3 DNA: TGTGCCAGCAGCCAAATAATGCCTCGGGACAGGGTTGAAAAACTGTTTTTT.

The chain is built from TRBV28 and TRBJ1-3; D is unclear. This CDR3 is 12 amino acids long. Germline CDR1 MDHEN, CDR2 SYDVKM. The ends were cut back, 4 bases at V and 6 bases at J, with 7 bases in the middle. Here the CDR3 reads CASSWGVNTIYF. The CDR3 coding sequence is TGTGCCAGCAGTTGGGGTGTAAACACCATATATTTT.

In this sample, this clone turned up a few times. The chain couples TRBV6-5 to TRBJ1-2; 7 bases agree with TRBD1. CDR1 and CDR2 from the germline V gene are MNHEY and SVGAGI. The CDR3 runs to 13 residues. V was clipped by 6 bases and J by 5 bases; unmatched bases: 6. CDR3 in DNA: TGTGCCAGCAGCTACGGACAGGATTATGGCTACACCTTC. Amino acids: CASSYGQDYGYTF.

The CDR3 sequence: CASSSAPRGGKLFF. The DNA of the CDR3 is TGTGCCAGCAGCAGCGCTCCCAGGGGAGGGAAACTGTTTTTT. J is TRBJ1-4 and V is TRBV7-9; D is perhaps TRBD1 (6 bases). Germline V gene lookup returns CDR1 SEHNR and CDR2 FQNEAQ (reference sequence). The V end lost 5 bases, the J end lost 11 bases, and 18 bases lay between the germline ends. The CDR3 is 14 amino acids.

This chain's CDR3 is CASSHSSARFYNEQFF. Written as DNA, the CDR3 is TGCGCCAGCAGCCACAGTAGCGCTCGTTTTTACAATGAGCAGTTCTTC. V gene TRBV4-1 combines with J gene TRBJ2-1; D perhaps matches TRBD2 (5 bases). The CDR3 contains 16 residues. Germline V lookup: CDR1 MGHRA, CDR2 YSYEKL. The V end lost 3 bases, the J end lost 4 bases, and 16 bases lay between the germline ends.

V usage is TRBV21-1 and J usage is TRBJ2-7; no check of the table's D call, TRBD1, against the DNA was made. TRBV21-1 is deemed a pseudogene. The CDR3 runs 15 residues. DNA for the CDR3: TGTGCCAGCAGCAAAGGGGGACAGGGAACCTACGAGCAGTACTTC. It specifies CASSKGGQGTYEQYF.

This chain uses TRBV7-3 with TRBJ2-5; 7 bases match TRBD2. Germline lookup yields CDR1 SGHTA and CDR2 FQGTGA. The CDR3 length is 16 residues. The V gene end was trimmed by 7 bases and the J gene end by 1 base; junction bases not matched to a gene: 12. The CDR3 DNA is TGTGCCAGCAACACCAAGGGTGGGGGGGTCCAAGAGACCCAGTACTTC. Translated: CASNTKGGGVQETQYF. Based on the CDR3 plus reference TRBV7-3 and TRBJ2-5, the full variable domain is GAGVSQTPSNKVTEKGKYVELRCDPISGHTALYWYRQSLGQGPEFLIYFQGTGAADDSGLPNDRFFAVRPEGSVSTLKIQRTERGDSAVYLCASNTKGGGVQETQYFGPGTRLLVL.

The chain recombines TRBV5-8 with TRBJ2-5; the D is unclear. Trimming took off 0 bases at V and 3 bases at J, with 21 bases between the two ends. CDR3 size: 18 residues. Germline CDR1 reads SGHTS; CDR2 reads YDEGEE. CDR3: CASSLEWARSARKETQYF. As DNA, the CDR3 is TGTGCCAGCAGCTTGGAGTGGGCTAGGAGTGCCCGCAAAGAGACCCAGTACTTC.

The chain combines TRBV25-1 with TRBJ1-1; D may be TRBD1 (6 bases). V lost 7 bases to trimming and J lost 0 bases, with 12 bases between them. CDR3 length: 14 residues. Germline V gene lookup returns CDR1 MGHDK and CDR2 SYGVNS. The CDR3 DNA follows: TGTGCCAGCAACCCGGGACATATGAACACTGAAGCTTTCTTT. It encodes CASNPGHMNTEAFF.

This chain uses TRBV5-1 with TRBJ1-3; D ambiguous. This CDR3 contains 15 residues. Trimming stripped 2 bases from V and 0 bases from J, with 9 bases between. In germline, CDR1 is SGHRS, CDR2 YFSETQ. The CDR3 spells CASSFGPSSGNTIYF. CDR3 nucleotide sequence: TGCGCCAGCAGCTTTGGGCCTAGCTCTGGAAACACCATATATTTT.

V gene TRBV29-1 combines with J gene TRBJ2-7, with D possibly being TRBD2 (6 bases). Germline assignment: CDR1 SQVTM and CDR2 ANQGSEA. CDR3 size: 13 residues. Trimming cost V 6 bases and J 0 bases, with 12 bases left between them. Here the CDR3 reads CSVHLADSYEQYF. The CDR3 nucleotides read TGCAGCGTCCATTTAGCGGACTCCTACGAGCAGTACTTC.

V gene TRBV5-1 combines with J gene TRBJ1-4; 11 positions agree with TRBD1. Germline V gene data show CDR1 as SGHRS and CDR2 as YFSETQ. CDR3 length: 15 amino acids. The V and J ends lost 1 base and 8 bases, in that order; junction bases with no gene match: 4. The CDR3 sequence is CASSLKDRGQEKLFF. The CDR3 DNA reads as TGCGCCAGCAGCTTGAAGGACAGGGGGCAAGAAAAACTGTTTTTT.

The V gene is TRBV4-2, the J gene TRBJ1-1; D not resolved. V was clipped by 0 bases and J by 0 bases, with 11 bases between them. The CDR3 sequence is 16 residues long. Looked up from germline, CDR1 is LGHNA and CDR2 is YNFKEQ. The CDR3 DNA sequence: TGTGCCAGCAGCCAAGATTGGAAGGGAATGAACACTGAAGCTTTCTTT. Protein sequence: CASSQDWKGMNTEAFF.

The chain combines TRBV6-1 with TRBJ2-1; 9 positions match TRBD2. Trimming took 0 bases from V and 4 from J; bases not matched to a gene: 10. In germline, CDR1 is MNHNS, CDR2 SASEGT. There are 18 residues in the CDR3. This CDR3 is CASSEAQAHTSGYNEQFF. CDR3 nucleotides: TGTGCCAGCAGTGAAGCGCAAGCACATACTAGCGGGTACAATGAGCAGTTCTTC.

J is TRBJ2-7 and V is TRBV25-1, with 11 bases lining up with TRBD2. The CDR3 consists of 15 residues. Unmatched junction bases numbered 7, after V lost 4 bases and J lost 5 bases. CDR1 and CDR2 (germline): MGHDK, SYGVNS. Written as DNA, the CDR3 is TGTGCCAGCAGTGCAATAGCGGGAGGGCCCAACGAGCAGTACTTC. As protein: CASSAIAGGPNEQYF.

The V gene is TRBV6-5, the J gene TRBJ2-2, with TRBD1 matching 7 bases. Unmatched junction bases numbered 3, after V lost 6 bases and J lost 5 bases. Germline V gene data show CDR1 as MNHEY and CDR2 as SVGAGI. CDR3 length: 13 amino acids. The DNA for the CDR3 is TGTGCCAGCAGGGGGACAGATACCGGGGAGCTGTTTTTT. This gives the protein CASRGTDTGELFF.

As for this clone: Other nucleotide sequences from this sample produce the same CDR3. The chain has TRBV5-1 and TRBJ2-2; D is perhaps TRBD2 (6 bases). The germline V and J ends were trimmed by 0 bases and 5 bases, with 8 bases remaining between them. The CDR3 has 14 residues. The V gene's germline CDR1 is SGHRS and CDR2 YFSETQ. This CDR3 is CASSLAGGTGELFF. As DNA, the CDR3 is TGCGCCAGCAGCTTGGCAGGAGGGACCGGGGAGCTGTTTTTT.

The rearrangement links TRBV11-2 to TRBJ2-1; TRBD2 agrees at 12 bases. V shed 4 bases, J shed 3 bases, and the junction held 4 bases outside the gene matches. The germline V gene encodes CDR1 SGHAT and CDR2 FQNNGV. The CDR3 runs 16 residues. The CDR3 DNA sequence: TGTGCCAGCAGCTCCCCACTAGCGGGAGGCTACAATGAGCAGTTCTTC. Amino acid sequence: CASSSPLAGGYNEQFF.

V is TRBV19 and J is TRBJ2-1; 9 positions agree with TRBD1. V lost 5 bases, J lost 7 bases, and 9 bases stayed unmatched. The CDR3 totals 15 residues. Germline CDR1 reads LNHDA; CDR2 reads SQIVND (reference sequence). CDR3 bases: TGTGCCAGTAGTCCACGGACAGGGGAACTAAATGAGCAGTTCTTC. Translated: CASSPRTGELNEQFF.